This section outlines one T cell receptor beta chain sequence together with its context. Its antigen is not identified. The source of the sample is a study of T-cell memory formation after mild COVID-19. For the study at large: The study found TCR clusters largely donor specific.

This CDR3 contains 14 residues. The ends were cut back, 4 bases at V and 5 bases at J, with 15 bases in the middle. CDR1 is SGDLS, CDR2 YYNGEE, per germline. The study, taken as a whole, reports: Later expanders leaned CD4+, whereas day 15 to 85 contracting clones were balanced CD4/CD8. The finding that pre-infection memory included some responding clones suggested that cross-reactive memory joined. For second-wave clones that peaked at day 37, SARS-CoV-2 specificity went unverified.

TCRdb recomputed calls from the 5' RACE reads with MiXCR, one row per CDR3 protein. The sample consists of 300,000 to 350,000 distinct CDR3 sequences, under 15% of them appearing once. The chain employs TRBV9 and TRBJ1-2; TRBD1 is a possible D gene (5 bases). The sequence derives from a man between 18 and 35 years old who had mild COVID-19 (a few samples of this study predate the infection). Cell type and time point are not known. The specimen sequenced was PBMCs or a T cell subset sorted from them (not recorded which). CDR3 amino acids: CASSPRGALYGYTF. In DNA form, the CDR3 reads TGTGCCAGCAGCCCGAGGGGTGCCCTTTATGGCTACACCTTC.